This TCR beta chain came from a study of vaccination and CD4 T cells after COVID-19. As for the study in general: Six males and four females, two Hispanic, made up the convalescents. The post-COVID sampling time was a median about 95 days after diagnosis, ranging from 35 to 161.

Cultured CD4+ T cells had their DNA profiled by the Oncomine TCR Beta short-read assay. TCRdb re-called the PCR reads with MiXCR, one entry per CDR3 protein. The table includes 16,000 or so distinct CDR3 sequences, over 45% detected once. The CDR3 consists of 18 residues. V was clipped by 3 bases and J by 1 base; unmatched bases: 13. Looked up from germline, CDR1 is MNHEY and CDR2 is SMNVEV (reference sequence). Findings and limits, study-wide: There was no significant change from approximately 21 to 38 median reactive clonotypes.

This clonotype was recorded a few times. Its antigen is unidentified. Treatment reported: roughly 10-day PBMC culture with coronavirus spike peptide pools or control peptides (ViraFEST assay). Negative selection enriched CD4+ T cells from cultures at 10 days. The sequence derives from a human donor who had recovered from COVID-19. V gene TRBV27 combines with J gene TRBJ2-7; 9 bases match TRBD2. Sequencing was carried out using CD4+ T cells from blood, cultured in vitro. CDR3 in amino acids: CASSFRMVAGVGSYEQYF. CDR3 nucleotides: TGTGCCAGCAGTTTTAGGATGGTAGCGGGAGTAGGATCCTACGAGCAGTACTTC.